Presented here are 16 T cell receptor beta chains from one specimen sequenced in a study of a mutant IDH1 vaccine in newly diagnosed glioma. Their cognate antigens are unknown. The time point denotes: week 35, safety follow-up. Each vaccine dose was 300 ug of mutant IDH1 20-mer peptide, with topical imiquimod. Some clones are missing from TCRdb's copy, which holds only in-frame ones; the method was immunoSEQ multiplex PCR. Of 29,000 or so clones detected, roughly four fifths appear once; the ten largest clones hold 6% to 9.5%. The source material was PBMCs, sampled from a glioma patient whose treatment included an IDH1 peptide vaccine. All receptors come from a man in his forties or fifties with glioma.

The rearrangement links TRBV2 to TRBJ1-3, with D perhaps matching TRBD1 (5 bases). The V end lost 6 bases, the J end lost 10 bases, and 13 bases lay between the germline ends. The V gene's germline CDR1 is SNHLY and CDR2 FYNNEI. The CDR3 contains 12 residues. The CDR3 nucleotides are TGTGCCAGCAGGGGGGAGCACCGGACCATATATTTT. As protein: CASRGEHRTIYF.

J is TRBJ2-7 and V is TRBV29-1; D not certain. CDR3 length: 13 amino acids. Trimming removed 5 bases from V and 0 bases from J, with 11 bases in between. From germline, CDR1 is SQVTM and CDR2 ANQGSEA. CDR3 region: CSVLISSSYEQYF. In DNA form, the CDR3 reads TGCAGCGTTCTCATATCGAGCTCCTACGAGCAGTACTTC.

The chain has TRBV5-5 and TRBJ2-7; 7 bases agree with TRBD2. CDR1 and CDR2 (germline): SGHKS, YYEKEE (reference sequence). This CDR3 contains 15 residues. The trim removed 5 bases at V and 3 bases at J, leaving 11 bases unmatched. CDR3 bases: TGTGCCAGCAGTCTTGGACTAGGCGGTTTCTACGAGCAGTACTTC. Residues: CASSLGLGGFYEQYF.

The gene calls are TRBV5-1 and TRBJ2-7; possible D gene TRBD1, 5 bases. Germline V gene data show CDR1 as SGHRS and CDR2 as YFSETQ. V lost 8 bases, J lost 0 bases, and 12 bases lay in between. The CDR3 extends over 13 amino acids. The CDR3 DNA reads TGCGCCAGTATCCCTGACAGCTCCTACGAGCAGTACTTC. Translation gives CASIPDSSYEQYF. The variable domain in full, completed from reference TRBV5-1 and TRBJ2-7, reads KAGVTQTPRYLIKTRGQQVTLSCSPISGHRSVSWYQQTPGQGLQFLFEYFSETQRNKGNFPGRFSGRQFSNSRSEMNVSTLELGDSALYLCASIPDSSYEQYFGPGTRLTVT.

The chain joins TRBV15 to TRBJ2-7, with 9 nucleotides matching TRBD2. Looked up from germline, CDR1 is LNHNV and CDR2 is YYDKDF (reference sequence). The CDR3 spans 14 residues. V gave up 1 base and J gave up 6 bases; unmatched junction bases: 4. CDR3 residues: CATSRVRAGGEQYF. CDR3 bases: TGTGCCACCAGCAGAGTTCGAGCGGGAGGCGAGCAGTACTTC.

The genes are TRBV5-1 and TRBJ1-3; 8 bases line up with TRBD1. Trimming took 4 bases from V and 0 from J; bases not matched to a gene: 3. CDR3 length equals 15 residues. The germline gives CDR1 SGHRS, CDR2 YFSETQ. This chain's CDR3 is CASSAGQASGNTIYF. The CDR3 coding sequence is TGCGCCAGCAGCGCGGGACAGGCCTCTGGAAACACCATATATTTT.

This clone was recorded only once. The chain joins TRBV29-1 to TRBJ1-3; a possible D gene is TRBD1 (5 bases). The germline V gene encodes CDR1 SQVTM and CDR2 ANQGSEA. This CDR3 is built from 13 residues. Trimming stripped 8 bases from V and 0 bases from J, with 11 bases between. CDR3 nucleotides: TGCAGCTATGCAGGGAACTCTGGAAACACCATATATTTT. The encoded protein is CSYAGNSGNTIYF.

This clone has only a few counts. The chain joins TRBV19 to TRBJ1-2, with D tentatively TRBD1 (5 bases). This CDR3 is built from 14 residues. Trimming took 3 bases from V and 0 from J, leaving 8 bases between them. Germline values: CDR1 LNHDA, CDR2 SQIVND (reference sequence). CDR3 residues: CASSMGPTNYGYTF. In nucleotides, the CDR3 is TGTGCCAGTAGTATGGGACCCACTAACTATGGCTACACCTTC. Filled out from reference TRBV19 and TRBJ1-2, the complete variable domain reads DGGITQSPKYLFRKEGQNVTLSCEQNLNHDAMYWYRQDPGQGLRLIYYSQIVNDFQKGDIAEGYSVSREKKESFPLTVTSAQKNPTAFYLCASSMGPTNYGYTFGSGTRLTVV.

This clone was seen a few times. This chain uses TRBV27 with TRBJ2-1, with 10 positions matching TRBD2. Looked up from germline, CDR1 is MNHEY and CDR2 is SMNVEV (reference sequence). The ends lost 7 bases at V and 6 bases at J; junction bases unmatched: 6. This CDR3 comprises 14 residues. For the CDR3, the DNA is TGTGCCAGCACTAGCGGGAGCCGGGGCAATGAGCAGTTCTTC. It encodes CASTSGSRGNEQFF.

This clone was picked up a small number of times. The chain is built from TRBV2 and TRBJ2-2; no clear D. V was clipped by 3 bases and J by 7 bases, with 15 bases between them. Germline assignment: CDR1 SNHLY and CDR2 FYNNEI. This CDR3 contains 15 residues. The CDR3 region is CASSDIGLRRGELFF. The DNA of the CDR3 is TGTGCCAGCAGTGATATAGGGCTCCGTCGCGGGGAGCTGTTTTTT.

The V call is TRBV5-1, the J call TRBJ2-7, with D possibly matching TRBD2 (6 bases). The CDR3 totals 15 residues. V was trimmed by 2 bases and J by 0 bases, leaving 12 bases between them. Germline loops: CDR1 SGHRS, CDR2 YFSETQ. CDR3 bases: TGCGCCAGCAGCTTTCTGGGAGGTAGCTCCTACGAGCAGTACTTC. This encodes CASSFLGGSSYEQYF.

This sequence joins TRBV27 and TRBJ2-7, with 7 bases aligning to TRBD1. CDR3 length: 14 amino acids. J lost 2 bases, V lost 5 bases, and 6 bases had no gene match. The germline gives CDR1 MNHEY, CDR2 SMNVEV (reference sequence). This chain's CDR3 is CASSIGQVPYEQYF. Here the CDR3 DNA reads TGTGCCAGCAGTATCGGACAGGTTCCCTACGAGCAGTACTTC.

The V and J genes are TRBV5-4 and TRBJ2-7; TRBD1 matches at 11 bases. The CDR3 totals 16 residues. The trim removed 4 bases at V and 5 bases at J, leaving 11 bases unmatched. Germline V gene sequence: CDR1 SGHNT, CDR2 YYREEE (reference sequence). Written as DNA, the CDR3 is TGTGCCAGCAGCCGGGGCCCGGGACAGGGGGTGAACGAGCAGTACTTC. Amino acid sequence: CASSRGPGQGVNEQYF.

This clone came up a few times. The V call is TRBV9, the J call TRBJ2-2, with 13 positions matching TRBD2. Germline-derived CDR1 and CDR2 are SGDLS and YYNGEE. CDR3 length: 16 amino acids. Trimming cost V 2 bases and J 4 bases; bases outside gene matches: 2. The CDR3 nucleotides are TGTGCCAGCAGCGTTCGACTAGCGGGAGGCACCGGGGAGCTGTTTTTT. Amino acids: CASSVRLAGGTGELFF.

The chain couples TRBV29-1 to TRBJ1-2; tentative D call: TRBD1 (5 bases). V was clipped by 7 bases and J by 1 base, with 13 bases between them. CDR3 length equals 13 residues. The germline gives CDR1 SQVTM, CDR2 ANQGSEA. The CDR3 DNA sequence: TGCAGCGCCGAAGGGACCTTTAACTATGGCTACACCTTC. Residues: CSAEGTFNYGYTF.

The rearrangement links TRBV5-1 to TRBJ1-1; a weak D match, TRBD1 (5 bases). This CDR3 region has 14 residues. V was cut by 4 bases and J by 1 base, with 11 bases left in between. Germline lookup yields CDR1 SGHRS and CDR2 YFSETQ. The CDR3 coding sequence is TGCGCCAGCAGCGGTCCTGGGGGGAACACTGAAGCTTTCTTT. This translates into CASSGPGGNTEAFF. The full variable domain, in which reference TRBV5-1 and TRBJ1-1 provide the parts outside the CDR3, is KAGVTQTPRYLIKTRGQQVTLSCSPISGHRSVSWYQQTPGQGLQFLFEYFSETQRNKGNFPGRFSGRQFSNSRSEMNVSTLELGDSALYLCASSGPGGNTEAFFGQGTRLTVV.